The 22 T cell receptor beta chains presented below share a single source sample, sequenced in a study of shared clonotypes between healthy human individuals. The table came from immunoSEQ multiplex PCR; TCRdb's copy has only in-frame clones and leaves some out. The profile shows about 2.4 million clones, roughly 93% of them singletons. Material for sequencing was naive CD4+ T cells from PBMCs. The subset denotes: CD45RA+ positively selected. These receptors originate from a man in his late teens or twenties in good health. Some clones in this sample may be carry-over from other donors' samples.

The chain carries TRBV2 and TRBJ2-5; 8 positions match TRBD2. The germline gives CDR1 SNHLY, CDR2 FYNNEI. Trimming at V came to 7 bases and at J to 1 base, leaving 5 bases not matched to a gene. The CDR3 spans 14 residues. In DNA, the CDR3 is TGTGCCAGCATACTTGCGGGAGGCCAAGAGACCCAGTACTTC. Translation gives CASILAGGQETQYF.

This chain joins TRBV29-1 and TRBJ2-2; D is tentatively TRBD1 or TRBD2 (5 bases each). CDR1 and CDR2 from the germline V gene are SQVTM and ANQGSEA. V dropped 6 bases and J dropped 2 bases, with 13 bases sitting between them. The CDR3 runs to 14 residues. CDR3 residues: CSVTGTDNTGELFF. The CDR3 bases are TGCAGCGTGACCGGGACGGATAACACCGGGGAGCTGTTTTTT.

The V call is TRBV28, the J call TRBJ1-5, with D uncertain. The ends were cut back, 3 bases at V and 3 bases at J, with 9 bases in the middle. Germline V gene data show CDR1 as MDHEN and CDR2 as SYDVKM. This CDR3 is built from 14 residues. The CDR3 DNA reads as TGTGCCAGCAGTTTTCGGGCAGACAATCAGCCCCAGCATTTT. Its protein is CASSFRADNQPQHF.

V is TRBV5-1 and J is TRBJ2-7; D unresolved. Germline CDR1 and CDR2: SGHRS and YFSETQ. Trimming removed 4 bases from V and 5 bases from J, with 10 bases in between. The CDR3 length is 12 residues. The CDR3 DNA follows: TGCGCCAGCAGCCCGACGGTACACGAGCAGTACTTC. This translates into CASSPTVHEQYF.

The chain has TRBV28 and TRBJ2-4; possibly TRBD1 or TRBD2 for D (5 bases each). This CDR3 spans 17 amino acids. Germline CDR1 is MDHEN and CDR2 is SYDVKM. Trimming left V 6 bases short and J 0 bases short, with 18 bases between. CDR3 nucleotide sequence: TGTGCCAGCAGGGGACCGACAGCTCCTCTAGCCAAAAACATTCAGTACTTC. Amino acids: CASRGPTAPLAKNIQYF.

The chain joins TRBV9 to TRBJ2-7; 8 bases align to TRBD2. The V and J ends lost 4 bases and 7 bases, in that order; junction bases with no gene match: 10. The CDR3 consists of 14 residues. Germline assignment: CDR1 SGDLS and CDR2 YYNGEE. CDR3 sequence: CASSLGLGTEEQYF. In nucleotides, the CDR3 is TGTGCCAGCAGCCTGGGACTAGGAACGGAAGAGCAGTACTTC.

The gene calls are TRBV6-6 and TRBJ2-2; 8 bases match TRBD2. The trim removed 8 bases at V and 0 bases at J, leaving 5 bases unmatched. Germline CDR1 MNHNY, CDR2 SVGAGI (reference sequence). The CDR3 has 15 residues. The CDR3 protein is CASQRETSNTGELFF. The CDR3 DNA reads as TGTGCCAGCCAGCGGGAGACGTCGAACACCGGGGAGCTGTTTTTT.

This chain connects TRBV19 to TRBJ1-5; D perhaps matches TRBD1 (6 bases). Germline V gene data show CDR1 as LNHDA and CDR2 as SQIVND (reference sequence). This CDR3 has 15 residues. V was clipped by 3 bases and J by 4 bases, with 13 bases between them. The DNA of the CDR3 is TGTGCCAGTAGTATCCTCCGACAGGCGAATCAGCCCCAGCATTTT. It codes for CASSILRQANQPQHF.

The chain has TRBV29-1 and TRBJ2-2; 9 nucleotides match TRBD1. Germline CDR1 reads SQVTM; CDR2 reads ANQGSEA. There are 13 residues in the CDR3. With 4 bases clipped from V and 6 bases from J, the junction kept 3 bases outside the gene matches. The CDR3 loop is CSVADRGAGELFF. The CDR3 DNA reads as TGCAGCGTTGCGGACAGGGGAGCCGGGGAGCTGTTTTTT.

The V and J genes are TRBV11-3 and TRBJ2-3, with D possibly TRBD2 on 7 matching bases. The CDR3 runs to 17 residues. Per the germline V gene, CDR1 is SGHNT and CDR2 is YENEEA. V was cut by 4 bases and J by 0 bases, with 17 bases left in between. The CDR3 DNA sequence: TGTGCCAGCAGCTCGGGGGGCGGTGCGGCTAGCACAGATACGCAGTATTTT. Translating it yields CASSSGGGAASTDTQYF.

This chain links TRBV7-3 with TRBJ1-3; the D gene is possibly TRBD1 (6 bases). With 5 bases removed from V and 0 bases from J, the gap between germline ends came to 14 bases. Looked up from germline, CDR1 is SGHTA and CDR2 is FQGTGA. The CDR3 runs to 16 residues. The CDR3 here is CASSPDRFSSGNTIYF. As DNA, the CDR3 is TGTGCCAGCAGCCCGGACAGATTCTCCTCTGGAAACACCATATATTTT.

The chain has TRBV30 and TRBJ2-7, with D unclear. Germline V gene lookup returns CDR1 GTSNPN and CDR2 SVGIG (reference sequence). This CDR3 is built from 11 residues. Trimming took off 2 bases at V and 7 bases at J, with 9 bases between the two ends. The CDR3 region has the DNA TGTGCCTGGAGTAGAGAGGAAGAGCAGTACTTC. Translating it yields CAWSREEEQYF.

The rearrangement uses TRBV7-2 and TRBJ2-3, with a possible D match to TRBD2 (5 bases). Germline CDR1 is SGHTA and CDR2 is FQGNSA. Trimming removed 1 base at V and 5 bases at J, with 10 bases between. This CDR3 region has 14 residues. CDR3 nucleotide sequence: TGTGCCAGCAGCTTAGACGGGGTTGGAGATACGCAGTATTTT. This codes for CASSLDGVGDTQYF.

V gene TRBV7-2 combines with J gene TRBJ1-1; D ambiguous. The CDR3 is 13 amino acids. Germline V gene lookup returns CDR1 SGHTA and CDR2 FQGNSA. V gave up 6 bases and J gave up 6 bases, with 14 bases separating them. The CDR3 DNA reads TGTGCCAGCAGTGGGGAGTTTAGCGCTGAAGCTTTCTTT. Translating it yields CASSGEFSAEAFF.

Details on this clone: Additional DNA sequences in this sample encode the identical CDR3. The chain is built from TRBV6-5 and TRBJ1-1; D remains unclear. The CDR3 length is 11 residues. The V gene's germline CDR1 is MNHEY and CDR2 SVGAGI. Trimming stripped 8 bases from V and 4 bases from J, with 8 bases between. The CDR3 region has the DNA TGTGCCAGCTCTCAAGGCACTGAAGCTTTCTTT. Protein: CASSQGTEAFF.

The V call is TRBV4-1, the J call TRBJ2-1; D is undetermined. The CDR3 has 13 residues. Trimming removed 4 bases from V and 8 bases from J, with 12 bases in between. The germline gives CDR1 MGHRA, CDR2 YSYEKL. The CDR3 nucleotides read TGCGCCAGCAGCCCCCTATGGTTCGATGAGCAGTTCTTC. Translating it yields CASSPLWFDEQFF.

CDR3 bases: TGTGCCAGCAGTCTCGCCCGGGGGAGTGAAGCTTTCTTT. Encoded protein: CASSLARGSEAFF. V gene TRBV27 combines with J gene TRBJ1-1; tentatively, D is TRBD1 (5 bases). This CDR3 comprises 13 residues. Germline values: CDR1 MNHEY, CDR2 SMNVEV (reference sequence). V was pared by 5 bases and J by 7 bases, with 14 bases between.

CDR3 in amino acids: CASSPTGRADTQYF. CDR3 in DNA: TGCGCCAGCAGCCCCACCGGGAGGGCCGATACGCAGTATTTT. The chain joins TRBV5-1 to TRBJ2-3; 8 nucleotides line up with TRBD2. Per germline, CDR1 SGHRS and CDR2 YFSETQ. This CDR3 comprises 14 residues. V lost 4 bases, J lost 6 bases, and 7 bases stayed unmatched.

CDR3 protein: CATKDSTTEAFF. The CDR3 DNA reads as TGTGCCACCAAGGACAGTACCACTGAAGCTTTCTTT. The chain combines TRBV15 with TRBJ1-1, with TRBD1 as a possible D gene (6 bases). The germline V gene has CDR1 LNHNV and CDR2 YYDKDF (reference sequence). V shed 7 bases and J shed 4 bases, with 10 bases lying between them. This CDR3 spans 12 amino acids.

The V call is TRBV10-2, the J call TRBJ1-5, with a possible D match to TRBD1 (5 bases). V dropped 1 base and J dropped 0 bases, with 16 bases sitting between them. CDR3 length equals 18 residues. Germline CDR1 reads WSHSY; CDR2 reads SAAADI. Written as DNA, the CDR3 is TGCGCCAGCAGTGAGTGGAGGGGACGGCTATCTAGCAATCAGCCCCAGCATTTT. Amino acids: CASSEWRGRLSSNQPQHF.

This rearrangement joins TRBV4-3 to TRBJ2-2; no firm D call. Deletions cut 3 bases from V and 0 bases from J, with 14 bases between. This CDR3 is 17 amino acids long. Per the germline V gene, CDR1 is LGHNA and CDR2 is YSLEER. The CDR3 loop is CASSHLADPSNTGELFF. As DNA, the CDR3 is TGCGCCAGCAGCCACCTGGCGGACCCGTCGAACACCGGGGAGCTGTTTTTT.

This clone occurred once. In the same sample, other DNA sequences code for this CDR3. This chain links TRBV19 with TRBJ1-1; D remains unclear. The CDR3 totals 11 residues. V was clipped by 7 bases and J by 3 bases, with 6 bases between them. The germline V gene encodes CDR1 LNHDA and CDR2 SQIVND (reference sequence). The CDR3 nucleotides read TGTGCCAGTACCCTTGACACTGAAGCTTTCTTT. Translation gives CASTLDTEAFF.